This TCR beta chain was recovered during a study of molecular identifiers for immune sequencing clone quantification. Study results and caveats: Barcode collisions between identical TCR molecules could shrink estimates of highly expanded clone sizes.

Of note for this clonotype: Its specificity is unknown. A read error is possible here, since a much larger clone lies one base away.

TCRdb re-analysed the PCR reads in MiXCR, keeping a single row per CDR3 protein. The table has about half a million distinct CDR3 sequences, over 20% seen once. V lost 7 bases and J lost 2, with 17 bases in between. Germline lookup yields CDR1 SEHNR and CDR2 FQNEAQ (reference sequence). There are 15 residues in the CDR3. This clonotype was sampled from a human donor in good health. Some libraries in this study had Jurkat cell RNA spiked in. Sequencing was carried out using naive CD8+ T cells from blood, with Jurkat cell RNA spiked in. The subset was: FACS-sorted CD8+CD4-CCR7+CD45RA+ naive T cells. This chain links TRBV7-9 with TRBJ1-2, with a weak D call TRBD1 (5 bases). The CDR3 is CASNPISAGNYGYTF. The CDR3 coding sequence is TGTGCCAGCAACCCTATTTCGGCAGGGAACTATGGCTACACCTTC.